Presented here are 16 T cell receptor beta chains from one specimen sequenced in a study of cytomegalovirus exposure and HLA in healthy donors (dated by TCRdb to about 2017). Receptor amplification or capture employed the immunoSEQ multiplex PCR assay. For the multiplex PCR, a mixture combining 60 forward primers for TCR Vbeta segments and 13 reverse primers for TCR Jbeta segments was used. Drawn from immuneACCESS, this table holds only the in-frame rearrangements with V and J called that TCRdb kept. Clones are partly lost; checked studies trace under half to an unresolved V gene and leave the rest unexplained. This sample has under 200,000 clones in its table, and approximately 78% of those were observed once. The ten largest clonotypes hold approximately 7% of the sample. Sequences were obtained from PBMCs. Receptors were obtained from a woman aged 30 to 39 in good health and CMV-seropositive.

This chain joins TRBV7-2 and TRBJ2-7; 7 bases agree with TRBD1. The length of the CDR3 is 14 residues. The V gene end was trimmed by 5 bases and the J gene end by 2 bases; junction bases not matched to a gene: 6. Germline V lookup: CDR1 SGHTA, CDR2 FQGNSA. The CDR3 nucleotides are TGTGCCAGCAGCGCGGACAGGTTGGCCTACGAGCAGTACTTC. It specifies CASSADRLAYEQYF.

This chain connects TRBV27 to TRBJ2-1; weak D call: TRBD1 (6 bases). V shed 1 base and J shed 0 bases, with 10 bases lying between them. Per germline, CDR1 MNHEY and CDR2 SMNVEV (reference sequence). The CDR3 runs to 16 residues. CDR3 DNA sequence: TGTGCCAGCAGTTTATACCCGGACAGCTCCTACAATGAGCAGTTCTTC. Translation gives CASSLYPDSSYNEQFF.

This clone was detected only a few times. This chain uses TRBV29-1 with TRBJ2-7, with 7 bases fitting TRBD1. Germline-derived CDR1 and CDR2 are SQVTM and ANQGSEA. The V gene end was trimmed by 6 bases and the J gene end by 0 bases; junction bases not matched to a gene: 8. The CDR3 has 14 residues. This CDR3 is CSVTTGSNSYEQYF. CDR3 bases: TGCAGCGTGACGACAGGGTCAAACTCCTACGAGCAGTACTTC.

The chain links TRBV28 to TRBJ2-5; 11 bases agree with TRBD2. V gave up 5 bases and J gave up 5 bases; unmatched junction bases: 19. The CDR3 extends over 19 amino acids. Germline loops: CDR1 MDHEN, CDR2 SYDVKM. For the CDR3, the DNA is TGTGCCAGCAGTATCTCTAGCGGGGGGACGGGCATAAATAGGGAGACCCAGTACTTC. This translates into CASSISSGGTGINRETQYF.

J is TRBJ1-2 and V is TRBV7-9, with a possible D match to TRBD1 (6 bases). Germline V gives CDR1 SEHNR, CDR2 FQNEAQ (reference sequence). The V gene lost 4 bases and the J gene lost 6 bases, with 12 bases spanning the gap. The CDR3 runs to 13 residues. The CDR3 loop is CASSWASGDGYTF. The CDR3 nucleotides read TGTGCCAGCAGCTGGGCTTCAGGGGATGGCTACACCTTC.

This chain uses TRBV4-3 with TRBJ1-2; 8 bases map to TRBD1. This CDR3 spans 15 amino acids. Germline V CDR1 and CDR2: LGHNA, YSLEER. The V and J ends lost 1 base and 4 bases, in that order; junction bases with no gene match: 5. The CDR3 region has the DNA TGCGCCAGCAGCCAAGTACCAGGGGGCGTCTATGGCTACACCTTC. Translated, it gives CASSQVPGGVYGYTF.

The genes are TRBV19 and TRBJ2-1, with a tentative D call TRBD2 (6 bases). The CDR3 totals 11 residues. Germline-derived CDR1 and CDR2 are LNHDA and SQIVND (reference sequence). V was shortened by 8 bases and J by 7 bases, with 9 bases between the two germline ends. The CDR3 DNA sequence: TGTGCCAGTGGCGGACTAAATGAGCAGTTCTTC. It specifies CASGGLNEQFF. Full variable domain (missing parts from reference TRBV19 and TRBJ2-1): DGGITQSPKYLFRKEGQNVTLSCEQNLNHDAMYWYRQDPGQGLRLIYYSQIVNDFQKGDIAEGYSVSREKKESFPLTVTSAQKNPTAFYLCASGGLNEQFFGPGTRLTVL.

The gene calls are TRBV9 and TRBJ1-1; D not resolved. This CDR3 has 14 residues. Germline CDR1 SGDLS, CDR2 YYNGEE. The V gene lost 0 bases and the J gene lost 1 base, with 7 bases spanning the gap. As DNA, the CDR3 is TGTGCCAGCAGCGTAGGGCACCAGAACACTGAAGCTTTCTTT. Protein product: CASSVGHQNTEAFF.

This clone was observed a single time. The V call is TRBV5-1, the J call TRBJ1-5; no reliable D call. Germline V gene lookup returns CDR1 SGHRS and CDR2 YFSETQ. Trimming cost V 1 base and J 3 bases, with 11 bases left between them. This CDR3 has 15 amino acids. The CDR3 sequence is CASSLFSGYNQPQHF. In DNA, the CDR3 is TGCGCCAGCAGCTTGTTTTCCGGGTACAATCAGCCCCAGCATTTT.

This clone was counted a few times. The rearrangement links TRBV28 to TRBJ1-1, with D uncertain. Trimming cost V 6 bases and J 1 base, with 15 bases left between them. CDR1 and CDR2 (germline): MDHEN, SYDVKM. The length of the CDR3 is 15 residues. The CDR3 is CASSQAGGKNTEAFF. The CDR3 nucleotides are TGTGCCAGCAGCCAAGCGGGTGGAAAGAACACTGAAGCTTTCTTT.

The J gene is TRBJ1-2, the V gene TRBV5-6; the D gene is possibly TRBD1 (5 bases). This CDR3 is 15 amino acids long. Per the germline V gene, CDR1 is SGHDT and CDR2 is YYEEEE. Trimming removed 1 base from V and 5 bases from J, with 15 bases in between. The CDR3 reads CASSLIGEITYGYTF. The CDR3 DNA is TGTGCCAGCAGCTTGATAGGGGAAATTACGTATGGCTACACCTTC.

V gene TRBV7-9 combines with J gene TRBJ1-3; D ambiguous. Germline V CDR1 and CDR2: SEHNR, FQNEAQ (reference sequence). The length of the CDR3 is 11 residues. Trimming took 11 bases from V and 4 from J, leaving 9 bases between them. The CDR3: CARGVGNTIYF. For the CDR3, the DNA is TGTGCCCGCGGAGTAGGAAACACCATATATTTT.

This clone was detected once. The V gene is TRBV6-5, the J gene TRBJ1-2, with D uncertain. Germline CDR1 is MNHEY and CDR2 is SVGAGI. The CDR3 sequence is 14 residues long. V gave up 3 bases and J gave up 7 bases, with 15 bases separating them. The CDR3 sequence: CASSYTGVSGGYTF. CDR3 nucleotide sequence: TGTGCCAGCAGTTATACGGGAGTCTCAGGTGGCTACACCTTC.

J is TRBJ1-1 and V is TRBV10-3; 8 bases match TRBD1. Germline V gives CDR1 ENHRY, CDR2 SYGVKD. The CDR3 is 18 amino acids. V gave up 0 bases and J gave up 3 bases; unmatched junction bases: 12. In nucleotides, the CDR3 is TGTGCCATCAGTGAGTCGTTTCTTACCGGGACAGGCGACACTGAAGCTTTCTTT. Translating it yields CAISESFLTGTGDTEAFF.

The chain has TRBV27 and TRBJ2-1; perhaps TRBD2 as D (7 bases). CDR1 MNHEY and CDR2 SMNVEV come from the germline V gene (reference sequence). The CDR3 runs 15 residues. Trimming removed 2 bases at V and 7 bases at J, with 15 bases between. The CDR3 DNA is TGTGCCAGCAGTTTAACGGGGGGCATATTAAATGAGCAGTTCTTC. Translated: CASSLTGGILNEQFF.

The rearrangement joins TRBV2 to TRBJ1-1, with a weak D call TRBD1 (5 bases). Trimming left V 3 bases short and J 7 bases short, with 12 bases between. The CDR3 runs 13 residues. Germline V gene sequence: CDR1 SNHLY, CDR2 FYNNEI. This CDR3 is CASSDRVVGEAFF. The DNA for the CDR3 is TGTGCCAGCAGTGACAGGGTGGTAGGTGAAGCTTTCTTT.